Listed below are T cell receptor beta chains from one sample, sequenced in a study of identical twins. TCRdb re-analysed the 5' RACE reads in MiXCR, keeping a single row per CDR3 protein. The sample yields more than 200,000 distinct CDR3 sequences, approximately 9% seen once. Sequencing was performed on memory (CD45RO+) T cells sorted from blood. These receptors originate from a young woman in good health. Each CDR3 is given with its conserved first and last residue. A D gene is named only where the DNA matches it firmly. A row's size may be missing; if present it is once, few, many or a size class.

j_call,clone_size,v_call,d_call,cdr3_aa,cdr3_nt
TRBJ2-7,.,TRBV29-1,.,CSVGRFYEQYF,TGCAGCGTAGGACGGTTCTACGAGCAGTACTTC
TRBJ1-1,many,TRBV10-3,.,CAIRETVAEAFF,TGTGCCATCAGGGAGACAGTAGCTGAAGCTTTCTTT
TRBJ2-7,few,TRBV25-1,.,CARTPFYEQYF,TGTGCCAGGACTCCCTTCTACGAGCAGTACTTC
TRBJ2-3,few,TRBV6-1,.,CASSEWGAGTDTQYF,TGTGCCAGCAGTGAATGGGGGGCGGGCACAGATACGCAGTATTTT
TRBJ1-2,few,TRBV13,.,CASSLGQRTYGYTF,TGTGCCAGCAGCTTAGGCCAGAGGACCTATGGCTACACCTTC
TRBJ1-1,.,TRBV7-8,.,CASSLVGGLADTEAFF,TGTGCCAGCAGCTTAGTCGGGGGGCTGGCGGACACTGAAGCTTTCTTT
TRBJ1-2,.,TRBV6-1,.,CASSLGQSLGYTF,TGTGCCAGCAGCCTTGGACAATCTCTTGGCTACACCTTC
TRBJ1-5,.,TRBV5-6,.,CASSSLGNSNQPQHF,TGTGCCAGCAGCTCCCTCGGGAATAGCAATCAGCCCCAGCATTTT
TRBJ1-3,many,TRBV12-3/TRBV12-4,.,CASTPIIGNTIYF,TGTGCCAGCACCCCGATCATTGGAAACACCATATATTTT
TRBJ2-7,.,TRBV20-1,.,CSAFRTEESSYEQYF,TGCAGTGCTTTCAGGACGGAGGAGAGCTCCTACGAGCAGTACTTC
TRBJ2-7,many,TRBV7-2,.,CASSFRPGNDEQYF,TGTGCCAGCAGCTTCCGGCCAGGTAACGACGAGCAGTACTTC
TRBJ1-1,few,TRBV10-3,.,CAIGSGQSNTEAFF,TGTGCCATTGGGTCCGGACAGTCGAACACTGAAGCTTTCTTT
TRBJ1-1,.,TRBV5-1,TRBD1,CASSSLQGETEAFF,TGCGCCAGCAGCTCACTGCAGGGGGAAACTGAAGCTTTCTTT
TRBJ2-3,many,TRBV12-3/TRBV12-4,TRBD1,CASSRTGGRDTQYF,TGTGCCAGCAGCCGGACAGGGGGTCGAGATACGCAGTATTTT
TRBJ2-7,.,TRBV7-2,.,CASSRGSEYEQYF,TGTGCCAGCAGCAGGGGGTCTGAATACGAGCAGTACTTC
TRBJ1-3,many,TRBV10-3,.,CAIGGPGAGNTIYF,TGTGCCATCGGCGGCCCGGGGGCTGGAAACACCATATATTTT